What follows describes a single TCR beta chain. The antigen remains unidentified. The CDR3 totals 13 residues. The germline V gene encodes CDR1 LGHDT and CDR2 YNNKEL (reference sequence). The germline V and J ends were trimmed by 0 bases and 3 bases, with 6 bases remaining between them. The sample originates from a study of post-analysis software for immune sequencing data. In the study overall: Disease trajectories encompassed relapsing-remitting, secondary progressive and progressive-relapsing multiple sclerosis.

The TCR beta cDNA libraries contained unique molecular identifiers. TCRdb reprocessed the PCR reads via MiXCR and lists one record per CDR3 protein. Of 500,000 to 600,000 distinct CDR3 sequences listed, 44% are singletons. General study points: TRBV5-6, TRBV5-1 and TRBV20-1 were among about 5 TRBV segments more frequent in patients than controls.

This TCR was sampled from a girl aged 10-17 years with multiple sclerosis. Sequencing was done on a sample of blood. The gene calls are TRBV3-1 and TRBJ2-7; D uncertain. The CDR3 reads CASSQDRHYEQYF. The DNA of the CDR3 is TGTGCCAGCAGCCAAGATAGGCACTACGAGCAGTACTTC.